Listed here are 5 T cell receptor beta chains from one sample, sequenced in a study of PD-1 blockade in classical Hodgkin lymphoma. With no exception, relapse followed autologous stem cell transplantation in all patients, and brentuximab vedotin exposure varied. Produced via immunoSEQ multiplex PCR; TCRdb's table is partial and in-frame only. The table records about 110,000 clones, roughly nine tenths of them present only once. The sample here was peripheral blood mononuclear cells (PBMCs), taken before the second cycle of nivolumab. Every receptor here comes from a human donor with classical Hodgkin lymphoma.

This chain links TRBV30 with TRBJ1-5; a possible D gene is TRBD1 (5 bases). The CDR3 covers 15 residues. In germline, CDR1 is GTSNPN, CDR2 SVGIG (reference sequence). V was clipped by 0 bases and J by 0 bases, with 9 bases between them. CDR3 coding DNA: TGTGCCTGGAGTGTCGCGACAGTTAGCAATCAGCCCCAGCATTTT. The encoded protein is CAWSVATVSNQPQHF.

This clone was seen a single time. The V and J genes are TRBV5-1 and TRBJ2-1; 13 bases map to TRBD2. V dropped 3 bases and J dropped 10; count of bases not matched to a gene: 4. The CDR3 length is 14 residues. The germline gives CDR1 SGHRS, CDR2 YFSETQ. This CDR3 is CASSSGLAGQEQFF. CDR3 bases: TGCGCCAGCAGCTCGGGACTAGCGGGACAAGAGCAGTTCTTC. The entire variable domain, with the rest obtained from reference TRBV5-1 and TRBJ2-1, is as follows: KAGVTQTPRYLIKTRGQQVTLSCSPISGHRSVSWYQQTPGQGLQFLFEYFSETQRNKGNFPGRFSGRQFSNSRSEMNVSTLELGDSALYLCASSSGLAGQEQFFGPGTRLTVL.

The chain recombines TRBV27 with TRBJ1-5; a possible D gene is TRBD1 (5 bases). This CDR3 is 13 amino acids long. The V end was cut by 4 bases, the J end by 6 bases, with 10 bases between. From germline, CDR1 is MNHEY and CDR2 SMNVEV (reference sequence). CDR3 amino acids: CASSSRESQPQHF. The CDR3 nucleotides read TGTGCCAGCAGTTCCAGGGAGAGTCAGCCCCAGCATTTT.

A word on this clone: The junction and the germline gene differ at one end; a read error may be behind it. The chain's CDR3 is CATSGFGSYEQYF. Written as DNA, the CDR3 is TGTGCCACCAGTGGGTTCGGGAGCTACGAGCAGTACTTC. The chain couples TRBV27 to TRBJ2-7; perhaps TRBD2 as D (6 bases). CDR3 size: 13 residues. Germline V gene data show CDR1 as MNHEY and CDR2 as SMNVEV (reference sequence).

This clone came up a few times. The genes are TRBV5-6 and TRBJ2-7; D is ambiguous. This CDR3 spans 12 amino acids. Germline V gives CDR1 SGHDT, CDR2 YYEEEE. Trimming pared 0 bases from V and 3 bases from J, leaving 4 bases between. The CDR3 protein is CASSLESYEQYF. The CDR3 DNA reads TGTGCCAGCAGCTTGGAAAGCTACGAGCAGTACTTC. Drawing the rest from reference TRBV5-6 and TRBJ2-7, the complete variable domain is DAGVTQSPTHLIKTRGQQVTLRCSPKSGHDTVSWYQQALGQGPQFIFQYYEEEERQRGNFPDRFSGHQFPNYSSELNVNALLLGDSALYLCASSLESYEQYFGPGTRLTVT.